The TCR beta chain described here comes from a study of beta chain features in type 1 diabetes. Overall study findings and caveats: There was a moderate but significant shortening of TCRB CDR3s in all four CD4+ subsets of Type 1 diabetes patients. Reduced insertions and increased deletions marked VDJ junctions in type 1 diabetes patients.

Trimming left V 5 bases short and J 2 bases short, with 10 bases between. CDR1 and CDR2 (germline): SGDLS, YYNGEE. The CDR3 extends over 14 amino acids. On this clone itself: Antigen unknown.

Of the isolated RNA, all was reverse transcribed, and so the sequenced material was expressed TCRB transcripts. The table came from immunoSEQ multiplex PCR; TCRdb's copy has only in-frame clones and leaves some out. Of about 640,000 clones in the sample, approximately 13% were seen once. This clonotype was obtained from a man younger than 40 with type 1 diabetes. This sequence joins TRBV9 and TRBJ2-2; the D gene is possibly TRBD2 (5 bases). Sequencing was performed on naive CD4+ T cells from blood. The CDR3 DNA follows: TGTGCCAGCAGGTTAGAGGGTAACACCGGGGAGCTGTTTTTT. Encoded protein: CASRLEGNTGELFF.